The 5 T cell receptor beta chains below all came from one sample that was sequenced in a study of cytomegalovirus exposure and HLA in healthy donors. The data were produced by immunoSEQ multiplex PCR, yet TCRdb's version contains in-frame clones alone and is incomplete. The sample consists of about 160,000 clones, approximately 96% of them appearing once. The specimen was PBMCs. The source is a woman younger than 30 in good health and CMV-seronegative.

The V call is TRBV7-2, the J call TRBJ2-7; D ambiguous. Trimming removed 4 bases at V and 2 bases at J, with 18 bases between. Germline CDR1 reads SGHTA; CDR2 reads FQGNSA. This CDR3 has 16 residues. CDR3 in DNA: TGTGCCAGCAGCTCCCCCGGAGTATATGGTCCCTACGAGCAGTACTTC. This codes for CASSSPGVYGPYEQYF. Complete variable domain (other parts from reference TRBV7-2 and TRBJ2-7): GAGVSQSPSNKVTEKGKDVELRCDPISGHTALYWYRQSLGQGLEFLIYFQGNSAPDKSGLPSDRFSAERTGGSVSTLTIQRTQQEDSAVYLCASSSPGVYGPYEQYFGPGTRLTVT.

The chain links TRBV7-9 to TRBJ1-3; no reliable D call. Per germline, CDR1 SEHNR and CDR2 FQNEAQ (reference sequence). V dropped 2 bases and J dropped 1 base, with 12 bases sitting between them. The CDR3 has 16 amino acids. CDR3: CASSLQLAASGNTIYF. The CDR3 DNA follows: TGTGCCAGCAGCTTACAACTGGCAGCGTCTGGAAACACCATATATTTT.

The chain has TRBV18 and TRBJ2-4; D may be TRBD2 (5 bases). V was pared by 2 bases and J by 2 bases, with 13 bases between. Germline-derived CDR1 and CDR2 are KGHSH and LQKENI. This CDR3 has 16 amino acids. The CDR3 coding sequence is TGTGCCAGCTCACCATCGGCGGGTACCACCAAAAACATTCAGTACTTC. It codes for CASSPSAGTTKNIQYF.

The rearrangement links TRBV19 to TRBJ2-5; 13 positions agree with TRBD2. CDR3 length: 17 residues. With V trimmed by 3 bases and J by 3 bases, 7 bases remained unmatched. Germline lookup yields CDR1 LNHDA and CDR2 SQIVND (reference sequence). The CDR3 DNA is TGTGCCAGTAGTATGGGCCAGGGACTAGCGGGGAAAGAGACCCAGTACTTC. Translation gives CASSMGQGLAGKETQYF.

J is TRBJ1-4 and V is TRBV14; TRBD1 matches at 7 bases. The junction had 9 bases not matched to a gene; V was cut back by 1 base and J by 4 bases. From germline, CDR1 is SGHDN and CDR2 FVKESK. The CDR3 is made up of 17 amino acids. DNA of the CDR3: TGTGCCAGCAGCCAAGGTTTTTGGGGACAGATTAATGAAAAACTGTTTTTT. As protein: CASSQGFWGQINEKLFF.